The 24 T cell receptor beta chains reported below all come from one sample, sequenced in a study of blood T cell repertoires in COVID-19. Libraries were prepared by immunoSEQ multiplex PCR; TCRdb keeps only in-frame clonotypes and omits some of them. The sample yields tens of thousands of clones, roughly 89% seen once. The source material was peripheral blood. The receptors shown here come from a woman aged 80 or over with acute or convalescent COVID-19.

This rearrangement joins TRBV5-1 to TRBJ2-5; 9 bases agree with TRBD2. Germline V gene data show CDR1 as SGHRS and CDR2 as YFSETQ. The CDR3 contains 15 residues. V gave up 6 bases and J gave up 7 bases; unmatched junction bases: 13. CDR3 sequence: CASKYSGGDFGTQYF. The CDR3, as DNA: TGCGCCAGCAAGTATAGCGGGGGTGACTTCGGGACCCAGTACTTC.

The rearrangement joins TRBV19 to TRBJ2-3; D call uncertain. Germline V gene data show CDR1 as LNHDA and CDR2 as SQIVND (reference sequence). The V end was cut by 4 bases, the J end by 8 bases, with 10 bases between. This CDR3 is 12 amino acids long. The CDR3 sequence: CASSKLGVTQYF. The CDR3, as DNA: TGTGCCAGTAGTAAGTTGGGCGTTACGCAGTATTTT.

The chain combines TRBV4-1 with TRBJ1-5; 8 nucleotides agree with TRBD1. Germline loops: CDR1 MGHRA, CDR2 YSYEKL. Unmatched junction bases numbered 1, after V lost 1 base and J lost 2 bases. This CDR3 has 15 residues. The CDR3 here is CASSQGDRRNQPQHF. The CDR3 nucleotides read TGCGCCAGCAGCCAAGGGGACAGGCGCAATCAGCCCCAGCATTTT.

The V and J genes are TRBV28 and TRBJ1-1; 7 nucleotides agree with TRBD1. In germline, CDR1 is MDHEN, CDR2 SYDVKM. The CDR3 is 17 residues long. V shed 5 bases, J shed 1 base, and the junction held 13 bases outside the gene matches. The CDR3 sequence: CASSPSTGSNQNTEAFF. Written as DNA, the CDR3 is TGTGCCAGCAGTCCTTCGACAGGGTCCAATCAGAACACTGAAGCTTTCTTT.

The chain is built from TRBV19 and TRBJ1-5; a weak D match, TRBD1 (5 bases). V lost 2 bases and J 2 bases, leaving 10 bases between the germline ends. CDR1 and CDR2 from the germline V gene are LNHDA and SQIVND (reference sequence). CDR3 length: 15 residues. The CDR3 sequence is CASSIQGRGNQPQHF. CDR3 nucleotide sequence: TGTGCCAGTAGTATACAGGGAAGGGGCAATCAGCCCCAGCATTTT.

The chain has TRBV6-5 and TRBJ1-1, with TRBD1 identical over 7 bases. Losses at the gene ends were 4 bases for V and 5 bases for J; bases not matched to a gene: 7. Germline V gene data show CDR1 as MNHEY and CDR2 as SVGAGI. The CDR3 spans 14 residues. The CDR3 coding sequence is TGTGCCAGCAGTTTTAGACAGGGCGGGACTGAAGCTTTCTTT. This codes for CASSFRQGGTEAFF.

The chain links TRBV5-4 to TRBJ2-5; 12 positions agree with TRBD2. V shed 0 bases, J shed 4 bases, and the junction held 7 bases outside the gene matches. In germline, CDR1 is SGHNT, CDR2 YYREEE (reference sequence). The CDR3 loop spans 17 amino acids. CDR3 coding DNA: TGTGCCAGCAGCTTGGGGTCGACTAGCGGGGGTGGAGAGACCCAGTACTTC. This codes for CASSLGSTSGGGETQYF.

The rearrangement links TRBV19 to TRBJ2-1, with a tentative D call TRBD1 (7 bases). CDR1 and CDR2 (germline): LNHDA, SQIVND (reference sequence). CDR3 length equals 12 residues. The V end was cut by 6 bases, the J end by 8 bases, with 11 bases between. CDR3 bases: TGTGCCAGTAGCGGAGGGGGCGATGAGCAGTTCTTC. Translation gives CASSGGGDEQFF.

J is TRBJ2-3 and V is TRBV7-9; 12 bases line up with TRBD1. From germline, CDR1 is SEHNR and CDR2 FQNEAQ (reference sequence). The CDR3 loop spans 16 amino acids. The V segment lost 5 bases and the J segment 2 bases; nucleotides outside the gene matches: 5. The chain's CDR3 is CASSPPGQGATDTQYF. The CDR3 bases are TGTGCCAGCAGCCCACCGGGACAGGGGGCCACAGATACGCAGTATTTT.

The rearrangement uses TRBV30 and TRBJ2-2; 7 nucleotides agree with TRBD1. Germline V gene data show CDR1 as GTSNPN and CDR2 as SVGIG (reference sequence). The CDR3 consists of 13 residues. The V segment lost 2 bases and the J segment 6 bases; nucleotides outside the gene matches: 3. In DNA, the CDR3 is TGTGCCTGGAGTCGACAGGGTCCCGGGGAGCTGTTTTTT. This gives the protein CAWSRQGPGELFF.

This sequence joins TRBV4-1 and TRBJ2-7, with 9 positions matching TRBD2. CDR1 is MGHRA, CDR2 YSYEKL, per germline. After removal of 0 bases from V and 1 base from J, the junction contained 7 bases not matched to a gene. This CDR3 is built from 17 residues. The CDR3 DNA is TGCGCCAGCAGCCAAGATGGGGCGGGGGGGCGGTCCTACGAGCAGTACTTC. Amino acid sequence: CASSQDGAGGRSYEQYF.

This clone showed up just once. The chain uses TRBV5-1 and TRBJ2-1; 9 nucleotides line up with TRBD2. With 0 bases clipped from V and 2 bases from J, the junction kept 12 bases outside the gene matches. Germline lookup yields CDR1 SGHRS and CDR2 YFSETQ. This CDR3 spans 19 amino acids. The CDR3 DNA is TGCGCCAGCAGCTTGGATGGTGCACTAGCGGGTTTCGCCTACAATGAGCAGTTCTTC. Amino acid sequence: CASSLDGALAGFAYNEQFF.

This clone occurred once. V gene TRBV6-2 or TRBV6-3 combines with J gene TRBJ2-3; D unresolved. Trimming took 3 bases from V and 6 from J, leaving 13 bases between them. The CDR3 totals 14 residues. CDR1 and CDR2 (germline): MNHEY, SVGEGT. CDR3 DNA: TGTGCCAGCAGTTATTCAGCGTCGGCGGATACGCAGTATTTT. Its protein is CASSYSASADTQYF.

This chain links TRBV15 with TRBJ2-1; 10 positions match TRBD1. The germline V gene has CDR1 LNHNV and CDR2 YYDKDF (reference sequence). J gave up 8 bases and V 3 bases, and 4 bases lay outside the gene matches. This CDR3 spans 14 amino acids. This CDR3 is CATSRGQGRDEQFF. The CDR3, as DNA: TGTGCCACCAGCAGGGGACAGGGGAGAGATGAGCAGTTCTTC.

The chain is built from TRBV27 and TRBJ2-7; 9 nucleotides line up with TRBD1. CDR1 is MNHEY, CDR2 SMNVEV, per germline (reference sequence). J gave up 0 bases and V 7 bases, and 7 bases lay outside the gene matches. The CDR3 is 15 amino acids. The CDR3 spells CASKPGTGTSYEQYF. In nucleotides, the CDR3 is TGTGCCAGCAAACCCGGGACAGGGACCTCCTACGAGCAGTACTTC.

This chain uses TRBV29-1 with TRBJ2-1; TRBD1 is a possible D gene (6 bases). The CDR3 length is 12 residues. Trimming removed 8 bases from V and 6 bases from J, with 14 bases in between. Germline loops: CDR1 SQVTM, CDR2 ANQGSEA. CDR3 loop: CSLTGPFNEQFF. The CDR3 nucleotides are TGCAGCCTGACAGGTCCCTTCAATGAGCAGTTCTTC.

The chain couples TRBV6-6 to TRBJ1-1; possible D gene TRBD1, 5 bases. This CDR3 spans 14 amino acids. Trimming removed 8 bases from V and 1 base from J, with 14 bases in between. Germline lookup yields CDR1 MNHNY and CDR2 SVGAGI (reference sequence). CDR3 protein: CASGGGLGNTEAFF. The CDR3, as DNA: TGTGCCAGCGGGGGGGGTCTTGGGAACACTGAAGCTTTCTTT.

The CDR3, as DNA: TGTGCCATCGGGGGGACAGGGAGTGTCAACAATGAGCAGTTCTTC. Translated: CAIGGTGSVNNEQFF. V is TRBV10-3 and J is TRBJ2-1; 9 bases match TRBD1. Germline CDR1 is ENHRY and CDR2 is SYGVKD. The CDR3 loop spans 15 amino acids. J was trimmed by 5 bases and V by 8 bases; bases with no gene match: 10.

This chain joins TRBV6-5 and TRBJ1-1, with D hard to call. The V end lost 6 bases, the J end lost 1 base, and 12 bases lay between the germline ends. Germline V lookup: CDR1 MNHEY, CDR2 SVGAGI. The CDR3 spans 14 residues. CDR3 sequence reads: CASRPGPSNTEAFF. DNA of the CDR3: TGTGCCAGCAGACCGGGTCCCTCGAACACTGAAGCTTTCTTT.

This clone came up a few times. The rearrangement links TRBV5-1 to TRBJ1-3; D unresolved. This CDR3 has 13 amino acids. V was cut by 3 bases and J by 2 bases, with 6 bases left in between. Looked up from germline, CDR1 is SGHRS and CDR2 is YFSETQ. CDR3 DNA sequence: TGCGCCAGCAGCTCGGGGACTGGAAACACCATATATTTT. Its translation is CASSSGTGNTIYF.

The V call is TRBV11-2, the J call TRBJ1-1, with 9 bases matching TRBD1. With V trimmed by 5 bases and J by 3 bases, 4 bases remained unmatched. The CDR3 loop spans 14 amino acids. CDR1 and CDR2 from the germline V gene are SGHAT and FQNNGV. The CDR3 DNA reads TGTGCCAGCAGCCGGGACAGGGCATACACTGAAGCTTTCTTT. Translated, it gives CASSRDRAYTEAFF. Looking up the rest from reference TRBV11-2 and TRBJ1-1 gives the full variable domain: EAGVAQSPRYKIIEKRQSVAFWCNPISGHATLYWYQQILGQGPKLLIQFQNNGVVDDSQLPKDRFSAERLKGVDSTLKIQPAKLEDSAVYLCASSRDRAYTEAFFGQGTRLTVV.

V gene TRBV27 combines with J gene TRBJ2-3, with D possibly TRBD1 on 6 matching bases. Germline CDR1 MNHEY, CDR2 SMNVEV (reference sequence). V lost 2 bases and J 1 base, leaving 13 bases between the germline ends. The CDR3 runs 16 residues. The CDR3 sequence is CASSLLGARGTDTQYF. Here the CDR3 DNA reads TGTGCCAGCAGTTTACTGGGGGCCCGGGGCACAGATACGCAGTATTTT.

In this sample, this clone turned up once. The chain recombines TRBV10-3 with TRBJ1-5, with 8 bases fitting TRBD1. There are 14 residues in the CDR3. Germline loops: CDR1 ENHRY, CDR2 SYGVKD. After removal of 6 bases from V and 6 bases from J, the junction contained 7 bases not matched to a gene. The CDR3 DNA reads TGTGCCATCAGCGAGGACAGGGAGCGTCAGCCCCAGCATTTT. As protein: CAISEDRERQPQHF.

V usage is TRBV10-2 and J usage is TRBJ1-2, with D uncertain. The CDR3 sequence is 14 residues long. V shed 3 bases and J shed 6 bases, with 14 bases lying between them. Germline values: CDR1 WSHSY, CDR2 SAAADI. Written as DNA, the CDR3 is TGCGCCAGCAGTGAACGGGTAACGGTTGATGGCTACACCTTC. Translation gives CASSERVTVDGYTF.